This T cell receptor (beta chain) was documented in a study of blood T cell repertoires in COVID-19. Study as a whole: Specimens from acute and convalescent COVID-19 originated in the United States, Italy and Spain. Sources were T cells, B-cell-depleted T cells, or PBMCs; the material itself was cDNA or gDNA.

In the original processing: Amplifying reference gene primers gave estimates of nucleated cell counts. The data were produced by immunoSEQ multiplex PCR, yet TCRdb's version contains in-frame clones alone and is incomplete. Clonal size and the V and J genes are those of that table, whereas D and trimming came from the DNA. Of more than 200,000 clones listed, roughly 88% are singletons. The ends were cut back, 0 bases at V and 9 bases at J, with 18 bases in the middle. This CDR3 region has 16 residues. Germline CDR1 and CDR2: LGHNA and YNFKEQ. The sequencing input was peripheral blood. This sequence joins TRBV4-2 and TRBJ2-1; D not certain. The receptor was isolated from a man aged 35 to 55 with acute or convalescent COVID-19. The CDR3 DNA reads TGTGCCAGCAGCCAAGATAATGGGCTCTCGATGATTGAGCAGTTCTTC. Residues: CASSQDNGLSMIEQFF.